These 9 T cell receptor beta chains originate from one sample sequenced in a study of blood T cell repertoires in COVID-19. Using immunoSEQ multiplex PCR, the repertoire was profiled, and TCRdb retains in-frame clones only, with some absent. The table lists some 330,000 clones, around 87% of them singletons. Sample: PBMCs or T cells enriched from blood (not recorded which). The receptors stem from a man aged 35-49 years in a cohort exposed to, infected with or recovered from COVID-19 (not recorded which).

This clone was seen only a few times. CDR3 sequence reads: CASRTGVMNTEAFF. The CDR3, as DNA: TGTGCCAGCAGGACAGGGGTGATGAACACTGAAGCTTTCTTT. This rearrangement joins TRBV2 to TRBJ1-1; 8 bases match TRBD1. The CDR3 extends over 14 amino acids. V lost 6 bases to trimming and J lost 0 bases; unmatched junction nucleotides: 3. From germline, CDR1 is SNHLY and CDR2 FYNNEI.

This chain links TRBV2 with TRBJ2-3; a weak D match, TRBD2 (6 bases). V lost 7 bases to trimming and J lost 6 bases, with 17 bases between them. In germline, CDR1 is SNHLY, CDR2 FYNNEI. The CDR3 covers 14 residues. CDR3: CASKTPGVPDTQYF. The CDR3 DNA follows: TGTGCCAGCAAAACGCCGGGGGTACCGGATACGCAGTATTTT. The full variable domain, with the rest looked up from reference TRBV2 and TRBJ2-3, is EPEVTQTPSHQVTQMGQEVILRCVPISNHLYFYWYRQILGQKVEFLVSFYNNEISEKSEIFDDQFSVERPDGSNFTLKIRSTKLEDSAMYFCASKTPGVPDTQYFGPGTRLTVL.

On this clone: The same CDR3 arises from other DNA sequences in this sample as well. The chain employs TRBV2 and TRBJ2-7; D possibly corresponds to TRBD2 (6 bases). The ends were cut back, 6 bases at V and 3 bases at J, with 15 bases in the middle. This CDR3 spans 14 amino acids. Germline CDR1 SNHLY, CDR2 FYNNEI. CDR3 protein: CASRRSGLIYEQYF. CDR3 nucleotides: TGTGCCAGCAGGCGCAGCGGGCTGATCTACGAGCAGTACTTC.

CDR3 in amino acids: CASSLGGQPNQPQHF. The CDR3 DNA sequence: TGCGCCAGCAGCTTGGGGGGACAGCCCAATCAGCCCCAGCATTTT. The V call is TRBV5-1, the J call TRBJ1-5, with TRBD1 identical over 7 bases. Unmatched junction bases numbered 3, after V lost 0 bases and J lost 3 bases. The CDR3 spans 15 residues. Germline lookup yields CDR1 SGHRS and CDR2 YFSETQ.

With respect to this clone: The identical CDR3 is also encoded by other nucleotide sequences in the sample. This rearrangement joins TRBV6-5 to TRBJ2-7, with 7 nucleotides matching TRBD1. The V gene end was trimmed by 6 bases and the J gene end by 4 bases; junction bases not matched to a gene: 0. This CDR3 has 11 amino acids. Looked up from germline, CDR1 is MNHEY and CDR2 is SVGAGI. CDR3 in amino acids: CASSRGYEQYF. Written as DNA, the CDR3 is TGTGCCAGCAGCAGGGGGTACGAGCAGTACTTC.

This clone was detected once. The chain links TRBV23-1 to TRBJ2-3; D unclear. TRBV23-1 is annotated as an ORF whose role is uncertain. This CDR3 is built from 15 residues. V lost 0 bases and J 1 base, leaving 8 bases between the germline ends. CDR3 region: CASSQSEERTDTQYF. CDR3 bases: TGCGCCAGCAGTCAATCCGAAGAGCGCACAGATACGCAGTATTTT.

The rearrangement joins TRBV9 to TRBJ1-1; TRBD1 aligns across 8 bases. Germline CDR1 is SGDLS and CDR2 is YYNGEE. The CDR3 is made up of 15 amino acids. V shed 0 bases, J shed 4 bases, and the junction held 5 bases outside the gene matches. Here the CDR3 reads CASSVDVGQVTEAFF. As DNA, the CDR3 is TGTGCCAGCAGCGTAGACGTGGGACAGGTCACTGAAGCTTTCTTT.

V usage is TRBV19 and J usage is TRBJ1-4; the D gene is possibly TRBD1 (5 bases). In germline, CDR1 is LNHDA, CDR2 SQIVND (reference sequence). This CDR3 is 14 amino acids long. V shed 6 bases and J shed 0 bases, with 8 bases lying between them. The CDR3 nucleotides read TGTGCCAGTAGAGACAGAACAACTAATGAAAAACTGTTTTTT. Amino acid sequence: CASRDRTTNEKLFF.

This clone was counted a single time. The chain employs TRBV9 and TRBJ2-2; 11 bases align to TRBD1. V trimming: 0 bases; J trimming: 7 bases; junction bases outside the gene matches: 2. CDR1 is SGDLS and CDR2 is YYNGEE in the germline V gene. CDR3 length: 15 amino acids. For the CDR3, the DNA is TGTGCCAGCAGCGTAGGGACAGGGGGCTACGGGGAGCTGTTTTTT. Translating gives CASSVGTGGYGELFF.